Reported below is one TCR beta chain. CDR1 and CDR2 from the germline V gene are KGHSH and LQKENI. V was pared by 0 bases and J by 2 bases, with 9 bases between. The length of the CDR3 is 15 residues. The data originate from a study of blood T cells in healthy people across ages. Together with a sample-barcoded 5' primer, a J-beta primer mix was included in a second PCR lasting roughly 7 to 11 cycles. TCRdb reanalysed the 5' RACE reads using MiXCR and keeps one entry per CDR3 protein. The table has nearly 800,000 distinct CDR3 sequences, roughly 25% seen once. The sample also formed part of further work on T cells of mothers and their children. As reported in that work: The search for persistent microchimeric T cell clones detected none.

The clonotype was recovered from a boy aged 5-17 years in good health. The rearrangement links TRBV18 to TRBJ2-3, with D possibly being TRBD1 or TRBD2 (6 bases each). Material for sequencing was blood. Here the CDR3 reads CASSPPGGFTDTQYF. The DNA for the CDR3 is TGTGCCAGCTCACCACCGGGGGGCTTCACAGATACGCAGTATTTT. Based on the CDR3 plus reference TRBV18 and TRBJ2-3, the full variable domain is NAGVMQNPRHLVRRRGQEARLRCSPMKGHSHVYWYRQLPEEGLKFMVYLQKENIIDESGMPKERFSAEFPKEGPSILRIQQVVRGDSAAYFCASSPPGGFTDTQYFGPGTRLTVL.